This is a list of T cell receptor beta chains from one sample in a study of cytomegalovirus exposure and HLA in healthy donors. Profiled with immunoSEQ multiplex PCR; TCRdb holds only in-frame clones, not every one. Of a few hundred thousand clones listed, around 90% were seen once; the top ten hold 1.7%. The specimen was PBMCs. These TCRs come from a girl aged 2 to 10 in good health and CMV-seronegative. CDR3s include the opening cysteine and the closing phenylalanine or tryptophan. Each record gives: D gene, J gene, clone size, V gene, CDR3 protein, CDR3 DNA. A D gene is named only where the DNA matches it firmly. Clone size is not always given. Where it is, it says once, few, many or a class for expanded clones.

>TRBD1|TRBJ2-3|-|TRBV5-4
CASSPPRWDRGSDTQYF
TGTGCCAGCAGCCCTCCTCGGTGGGACAGGGGTTCTGATACGCAGTATTTT
>TRBD2|TRBJ2-3|-|TRBV7-9
CASSLGLLAADTQYF
TGTGCCAGCAGCTTAGGTCTACTAGCGGCAGATACGCAGTATTTT
>TRBD2|TRBJ2-3|-|TRBV10-2
CASSETSGRSPNLDTQYF
TGCGCCAGCAGTGAAACTAGCGGGAGGAGCCCCAACTTAGATACGCAGTATTTT
>-|TRBJ2-7|-|TRBV29-1
CSVSVFTRVSYEQYF
TGCAGCGTTTCGGTGTTTACCCGGGTGTCCTACGAGCAGTACTTC
>-|TRBJ2-3|-|TRBV13
CASSLGGDFNTQYF
TGTGCCAGCAGCTTAGGGGGGGACTTCAATACGCAGTATTTT
>-|TRBJ2-2|-|TRBV14
CASSPRAGPGELFF
TGTGCCAGCAGCCCCAGGGCGGGGCCCGGGGAGCTGTTTTTT
>TRBD1|TRBJ2-7|-|TRBV7-2
CASSPPGGTYEQYF
TGTGCCAGCAGCCCGCCAGGGGGCACCTACGAGCAGTACTTC
>-|TRBJ1-2|-|TRBV30
CAWIVGESGYTF
TGTGCCTGGATTGTAGGGGAAAGTGGCTACACCTTC
>TRBD1|TRBJ2-6|-|TRBV27
CAGSWTGSAGANVLTF
TGTGCCGGCAGCTGGACAGGGTCGGCTGGGGCCAACGTCCTGACTTTC
>-|TRBJ2-3|-|TRBV5-4
CASSGGPGSSTDTQYF
TGTGCCAGCAGCGGTGGGCCGGGAAGTAGCACAGATACGCAGTATTTT
>-|TRBJ2-7|-|TRBV5-1
CASSLPRGSSEQYF
TGCGCCAGCAGCCTCCCCCGGGGGAGCAGCGAGCAGTACTTC
>-|TRBJ1-1|-|TRBV27
CASSFGGMNTEAFF
TGTGCCAGCAGTTTTGGGGGGATGAACACTGAAGCTTTCTTT
>-|TRBJ1-2|-|TRBV4-1
CASSQGDGGKGYTF
TGCGCCAGCAGCCAAGGGGACGGGGGAAAGGGCTACACCTTC
>-|TRBJ2-7|-|TRBV5-4
CASSPPNVGGRSGEQYF
TGTGCCAGCAGTCCCCCGAATGTGGGGGGGCGCTCGGGCGAGCAGTACTTC
>-|TRBJ1-2|-|TRBV11-2
CASSLGQTGRGYGYTF
TGTGCCAGCAGCTTAGGGCAGACCGGGCGGGGATATGGCTACACCTTC
>-|TRBJ1-3|-|TRBV5-1
CASSLDTSGNTIYF
TGCGCCAGCAGCTTGGACACCTCTGGAAACACCATATATTTT
>TRBD1|TRBJ1-5|-|TRBV7-9
CASSLGQGTGNQPQHF
TGTGCCAGCAGCTTAGGACAGGGTACCGGGAATCAGCCCCAGCATTTT
>-|TRBJ2-3|-|TRBV15
CATSRDMGRIADTQYF
TGTGCCACCAGCAGAGATATGGGCAGGATTGCAGATACGCAGTATTTT
>-|TRBJ2-1|-|TRBV6-1
CASRWLGGSYNEQFF
TGTGCCAGCAGGTGGTTGGGAGGCTCCTACAATGAGCAGTTCTTC
>TRBD1|TRBJ2-7|-|TRBV7-9
CASSLAAGTESYEQYF
TGTGCCAGCAGCTTAGCCGCCGGGACAGAGTCCTACGAGCAGTACTTC
>-|TRBJ2-2|-|TRBV5-6
CASSLASENTGELFF
TGTGCCAGCAGCTTGGCTAGCGAGAACACCGGGGAGCTGTTTTTT
>-|TRBJ2-1|-|TRBV25-1
CASSGVATIDSYNEQFF
TGTGCCAGCAGTGGAGTAGCCACTATTGACTCCTACAATGAGCAGTTCTTC
>TRBD1|TRBJ1-1|-|TRBV5-4
CASSPSTGLNTEAFF
TGTGCCAGCAGCCCCTCGACAGGGTTGAACACTGAAGCTTTCTTT
>-|TRBJ1-1|-|TRBV5-4
CASSLASGMAEAFF
TGTGCCAGCAGCTTGGCTTCGGGGATGGCTGAAGCTTTCTTT
>TRBD1|TRBJ2-7|-|TRBV18
CASSPQGQGSEQYF
TGTGCCAGCTCACCCCAAGGACAGGGGAGCGAGCAGTACTTC
>-|TRBJ2-7|-|TRBV4-1
CASSPERASYEQYF
TGCGCCAGCAGCCCGGAGAGGGCCTCCTACGAGCAGTACTTC
>TRBD1|TRBJ2-7|-|TRBV5-4
CASSLAGTVSYEQYF
TGTGCCAGCAGCTTGGCCGGGACAGTCTCCTACGAGCAGTACTTC
>TRBD1|TRBJ1-2|once|TRBV4-1
CASSQETGGGGDYGYTF
TGCGCCAGCAGCCAAGAGACAGGGGGCGGTGGTGACTATGGCTACACCTTC
>TRBD2|TRBJ2-1|-|TRBV4-1
CASSPTLAGGYNEQFF
TGCGCCAGCAGCCCAACCCTAGCGGGGGGCTACAATGAGCAGTTCTTC
>-|TRBJ2-1|-|TRBV6-6
CASSYSGPGSYNEQFF
TGTGCCAGCAGTTACTCGGGGCCTGGCTCCTACAATGAGCAGTTCTTC
>TRBD2|TRBJ2-1|-|TRBV7-9
CASSLDGGGADEQFF
TGTGCCAGCAGCTTAGATGGCGGGGGGGCCGATGAGCAGTTCTTC
>TRBD1|TRBJ2-1|-|TRBV4-2
CASSQENFEGQGLHNEQFF
TGTGCCAGCAGCCAAGAAAATTTTGAGGGACAGGGTTTGCACAATGAGCAGTTCTTC
>TRBD2|TRBJ2-2|-|TRBV5-4
CASSSPGTTNTGELFF
TGTGCCAGCAGCTCCCCCGGGACTACCAACACCGGGGAGCTGTTTTTT
>-|TRBJ2-2|-|TRBV10-2
CASSGERNTGELFF
TGCGCCAGCAGCGGGGAGCGAAACACCGGGGAGCTGTTTTTT
>TRBD1|TRBJ2-7|-|TRBV7-8
CASSKGQTYEQYF
TGTGCCAGCAGCAAGGGACAGACCTACGAGCAGTACTTC
>TRBD1|TRBJ2-2|-|TRBV19
CASGGQGNTGELFF
TGTGCCAGTGGTGGACAGGGAAACACCGGGGAGCTGTTTTTT
>-|TRBJ2-7|-|TRBV6-1
CASTLIQGYEQYF
TGTGCCAGCACCCTGATCCAGGGCTACGAGCAGTACTTC
>TRBD2|TRBJ2-3|-|TRBV6-1
CASSQREGVLESF
TGTGCCAGCAGTCAGCGGGAGGGGGTCCTTGAGTCCTTT
>-|TRBJ1-5|-|TRBV6-1
CASSEGQGNQPQHF
TGTGCCAGCAGCGAAGGGCAGGGGAATCAGCCCCAGCATTTT
>-|TRBJ2-1|-|TRBV5-1
CASSFPGAYNEQFF
TGCGCCAGCAGCTTCCCGGGAGCCTACAATGAGCAGTTCTTC
>-|TRBJ2-7|-|TRBV29-1
CSVRGTATYEQYF
TGCAGCGTTCGGGGAACAGCGACGTACGAGCAGTACTTC
>-|TRBJ1-5|few|TRBV4-1
CASSQDRGNQPQHF
TGCGCCAGCAGCCAAGACAGGGGCAATCAGCCCCAGCATTTT
>TRBD2|TRBJ2-1|-|TRBV5-6
CASSLAFSGGDEQFF
TGTGCCAGCAGCTTGGCTTTTAGCGGGGGGGATGAGCAGTTCTTC
>TRBD1|TRBJ1-2|-|TRBV5-5
CASSLGPGQNYGYTF
TGTGCCAGCAGCTTGGGGCCGGGACAGAACTATGGCTACACCTTC
>TRBD2|TRBJ2-1|-|TRBV5-4
CASSIPAGGLNEQFF
TGTGCCAGCAGCATACCAGCGGGGGGGCTCAATGAGCAGTTCTTC
>TRBD1|TRBJ1-3|-|TRBV18
CASSPRRGTGGNTIYF
TGTGCCAGCTCACCACGCCGGGGGACAGGGGGAAACACCATATATTTT
>-|TRBJ2-3|once|TRBV5-1
CASSPTGGKGGSTDTQYF
TGCGCCAGCAGCCCAACAGGGGGGAAGGGGGGGAGCACAGATACGCAGTATTTT
>-|TRBJ2-7|-|TRBV7-2
CASSLVEGYEQYF
TGTGCCAGCAGCTTAGTCGAGGGCTACGAGCAGTACTTC
>TRBD2|TRBJ2-7|-|TRBV5-4
CASSPGLAGDPYEQYF
TGTGCCAGCAGCCCAGGACTAGCGGGAGATCCGTACGAGCAGTACTTC
>-|TRBJ1-2|few|TRBV6-5
CASSYSVDNNYGYTF
TGTGCCAGCAGTTACTCCGTAGACAATAACTATGGCTACACCTTC
>-|TRBJ2-5|-|TRBV5-1
CASKGQSQETQYF
TGCGCCAGCAAAGGACAGTCACAAGAGACCCAGTACTTC
>-|TRBJ2-1|-|TRBV30
CAWSDPLWGSEQFF
TGTGCCTGGAGTGACCCCCTTTGGGGCTCGGAGCAGTTCTTC
>TRBD1|TRBJ2-5|-|TRBV9
CASSAFRGPQETQYF
TGTGCCAGCAGCGCATTCAGGGGGCCCCAAGAGACCCAGTACTTC
>-|TRBJ2-7|-|TRBV5-1
CASTHGGPNYEQYF
TGCGCCAGCACCCACGGGGGGCCAAACTACGAGCAGTACTTC
>-|TRBJ2-5|-|TRBV30
CAWSLPRQGLQETQYF
TGTGCCTGGAGCCTCCCCCGCCAGGGGCTCCAAGAGACCCAGTACTTC
>-|TRBJ1-1|-|TRBV9
CASSVGGVLNTEAFF
TGTGCCAGCAGCGTAGGGGGAGTCTTGAACACTGAAGCTTTCTTT
>-|TRBJ2-7|-|TRBV5-1
CASTLGGGSSYEQYF
TGCGCCAGCACCCTGGGGGGTGGGAGCTCCTACGAGCAGTACTTC